The 25 T cell receptor beta chains listed next were all sequenced from one sample in a study of control samples from healthy donors and cancer patients. Sequencing used immunoSEQ multiplex PCR; TCRdb keeps in-frame clones, though not all of them. Of around 82,000 clones listed, about 89% are singletons. Source material: blood. These receptors were obtained from a man aged 50 to 59 in good health.

The gene calls are TRBV19 and TRBJ1-5, with D uncertain. Germline assignment: CDR1 LNHDA and CDR2 SQIVND (reference sequence). The length of the CDR3 is 17 residues. Between the trimmed V and J ends, which lost 3 bases and 2 bases, there was a span of 17 bases. CDR3 DNA: TGTGCCAGTAGTATTTCCAGCCTCATTGAGCGCAATCAGCCCCAGCATTTT. This translates into CASSISSLIERNQPQHF.

The J gene is TRBJ1-5, the V gene TRBV7-8, with D possibly TRBD1 on 5 matching bases. This CDR3 region has 16 residues. Per the germline V gene, CDR1 is SGHVS and CDR2 is FQNEAQ. Between the trimmed V and J ends, which lost 1 base and 0 bases, there was a span of 10 bases. CDR3 region: CASSLGGLYSNQPQHF. The CDR3 DNA is TGTGCCAGCAGCTTAGGGGGACTCTATAGCAATCAGCCCCAGCATTTT.

This clone has a handful of counts. The V and J genes are TRBV6-5 and TRBJ1-2; 9 nucleotides agree with TRBD1. J lost 4 bases, V lost 6 bases, and 3 bases had no gene match. Germline V gives CDR1 MNHEY, CDR2 SVGAGI. This CDR3 is built from 13 residues. The CDR3 coding sequence is TGTGCCAGCAGCCAGACAGGGGGCTATGGCTACACCTTC. This encodes CASSQTGGYGYTF.

This clone was found once. The chain employs TRBV19 and TRBJ2-7, with 8 bases lining up with TRBD1. J was trimmed by 4 bases and V by 6 bases; bases with no gene match: 5. Germline V gene lookup returns CDR1 LNHDA and CDR2 SQIVND (reference sequence). CDR3 length: 13 residues. DNA of the CDR3: TGTGCCAGTAGCCGGGACAGGTATTACGAGCAGTACTTC. Protein: CASSRDRYYEQYF.

This rearrangement joins TRBV6-5 to TRBJ1-3; possible D gene TRBD1, 5 bases. V lost 7 bases and J 2 bases, leaving 12 bases between the germline ends. The CDR3 is 14 amino acids. Germline V lookup: CDR1 MNHEY, CDR2 SVGAGI. The CDR3 coding sequence is TGTGCCAGCATAGCCAGGGACGCTGGAAACACCATATATTTT. It specifies CASIARDAGNTIYF.

The V gene is TRBV27, the J gene TRBJ1-5, with D maybe TRBD1 (5 bases). Between the trimmed V and J ends, which lost 3 bases and 6 bases, there was a span of 9 bases. CDR1 and CDR2 (germline): MNHEY, SMNVEV (reference sequence). This CDR3 has 13 amino acids. The CDR3 spells CASSFDSRQPQHF. CDR3 sequence (DNA): TGTGCCAGCAGTTTCGACAGTCGTCAGCCCCAGCATTTT.

The V gene is TRBV10-3, the J gene TRBJ2-7; no clear D. The CDR3 is 14 residues long. Germline CDR1 reads ENHRY; CDR2 reads SYGVKD. Trimming removed 2 bases from V and 3 bases from J, with 11 bases in between. CDR3 in DNA: TGTGCCATCAGTGAGCCCCGGGCCAACTACGAGCAGTACTTC. It encodes CAISEPRANYEQYF.

The chain joins TRBV24-1 to TRBJ1-1; 9 bases line up with TRBD1. The CDR3 runs to 12 residues. In germline, CDR1 is KGHDR, CDR2 SFDVKD. Trimming removed 4 bases from V and 11 bases from J; junction bases left unmatched: 4. DNA for the CDR3: TGTGCCACCAGTGACGGGACAGGGAAGGCTTTCTTT. The encoded protein is CATSDGTGKAFF.

This chain links TRBV27 with TRBJ1-4, with unresolved D. This CDR3 comprises 12 residues. The V and J ends lost 7 bases and 8 bases respectively, with 11 bases between them. Germline V CDR1 and CDR2: MNHEY, SMNVEV (reference sequence). This chain's CDR3 is CASKRFGEKLFF. The CDR3 DNA sequence: TGTGCCAGCAAACGCTTTGGGGAAAAACTGTTTTTT.

The rearrangement links TRBV7-2 to TRBJ2-3, with D perhaps TRBD2 (5 bases). In germline, CDR1 is SGHTA, CDR2 FQGNSA. Between the trimmed V and J ends, which lost 1 base and 4 bases, there was a span of 9 bases. The CDR3 is 14 residues long. In DNA form, the CDR3 reads TGTGCCAGCAGCTTAGTCGTTAGCGCAGATACGCAGTATTTT. Translating it yields CASSLVVSADTQYF.

This sequence joins TRBV6-5 and TRBJ2-6, with D possibly being TRBD1 or TRBD2 (5 bases each). This CDR3 is built from 15 residues. The V and J ends lost 0 bases and 3 bases respectively, with 6 bases between them. CDR1 is MNHEY, CDR2 SVGAGI, per germline. CDR3 DNA: TGTGCCAGCAGTTACTCGGGGGTTGGGGCCAACGTCCTGACTTTC. It is translated as CASSYSGVGANVLTF.

This chain connects TRBV5-4 to TRBJ2-7, with 8 bases matching TRBD1. The V gene end was trimmed by 0 bases and the J gene end by 6 bases; junction bases not matched to a gene: 2. Germline loops: CDR1 SGHNT, CDR2 YYREEE (reference sequence). The CDR3 totals 13 residues. CDR3 in amino acids: CASSLGQGLEQYF. CDR3 bases: TGTGCCAGCAGCTTGGGACAGGGGCTCGAGCAGTACTTC. The variable domain in full, completed from reference TRBV5-4 and TRBJ2-7, reads ETGVTQSPTHLIKTRGQQVTLRCSSQSGHNTVSWYQQALGQGPQFIFQYYREEENGRGNFPPRFSGLQFPNYSSELNVNALELDDSALYLCASSLGQGLEQYFGPGTRLTVT.

The chain joins TRBV30 to TRBJ1-3; D may be TRBD1 (6 bases). Germline CDR1 reads GTSNPN; CDR2 reads SVGIG (reference sequence). This CDR3 contains 15 residues. Trimming removed 4 bases from V and 0 bases from J, with 13 bases in between. The CDR3, as DNA: TGTGCCTGGAACGGTGGACAGAGCTCTGGAAACACCATATATTTT. This gives the protein CAWNGGQSSGNTIYF.

The chain recombines TRBV7-8 with TRBJ1-1; D gene uncertain. Trimming removed 5 bases at V and 1 base at J, with 11 bases between. Germline CDR1 SGHVS, CDR2 FQNEAQ. The CDR3 totals 14 residues. CDR3 sequence reads: CASSPLISNTEAFF. The DNA of the CDR3 is TGTGCCAGCAGCCCCCTTATCTCGAACACTGAAGCTTTCTTT. Drawing the rest from reference TRBV7-8 and TRBJ1-1, the complete variable domain is GAGVSQSPRYKVAKRGQDVALRCDPISGHVSLFWYQQALGQGPEFLTYFQNEAQLDKSGLPSDRFFAERPEGSVSTLKIQRTQQEDSAVYLCASSPLISNTEAFFGQGTRLTVV.

The chain has TRBV7-6 and TRBJ2-5; D may correspond to TRBD1 or TRBD2 (5 bases each). V lost 5 bases, J lost 5 bases, and 15 bases lay in between. The CDR3 extends over 14 amino acids. The germline gives CDR1 SGHVS, CDR2 FNYEAQ. The CDR3, as DNA: TGTGCCAGCAGCGTGCAAGGGGCGGGCGAGACCCAGTACTTC. Its protein product is CASSVQGAGETQYF.

The rearrangement joins TRBV10-1 to TRBJ1-3; D is ambiguous. From germline, CDR1 is WNHNN and CDR2 SYGVQD (reference sequence). V was cut by 3 bases and J by 0 bases, with 12 bases left in between. The CDR3 runs to 16 residues. The CDR3 coding sequence is TGCGCCAGCAGTGAAGGAGCCGGAATCTCTGGAAACACCATATATTTT. Its translation is CASSEGAGISGNTIYF.

J is TRBJ2-5 and V is TRBV6-5, with TRBD1 identical over 9 bases. The CDR3 runs 14 residues. With V trimmed by 7 bases and J by 6 bases, 9 bases remained unmatched. Germline CDR1 and CDR2: MNHEY and SVGAGI. CDR3 residues: CASTTGQGKKTQYF. The CDR3 DNA sequence: TGTGCCAGCACTACAGGACAGGGGAAGAAGACCCAGTACTTC.

This clone was detected only once. The rearrangement joins TRBV12-3 or TRBV12-4 to TRBJ2-5; D unclear. The CDR3 contains 13 residues. Trimming took off 6 bases at V and 2 bases at J, with 10 bases between the two ends. CDR3 coding DNA: TGTGCCAGCAGGAAACCTCCGCAAGAGACCCAGTACTTC. It codes for CASRKPPQETQYF.

The chain links TRBV19 to TRBJ1-1, with a weak D call TRBD1 (6 bases). The CDR3 is 14 residues long. CDR1 and CDR2 from the germline V gene are LNHDA and SQIVND (reference sequence). V was cut by 7 bases and J by 0 bases, with 12 bases left in between. The CDR3 sequence: CASTPGQVNTEAFF. DNA of the CDR3: TGTGCCAGTACACCGGGACAAGTGAACACTGAAGCTTTCTTT.

The genes are TRBV7-2 and TRBJ1-2, with unresolved D. Germline V gene data show CDR1 as SGHTA and CDR2 as FQGNSA. The CDR3 spans 14 residues. V was clipped by 3 bases and J by 7 bases, with 15 bases between them. The CDR3 loop is CASSFSGSPIGYTF. In DNA form, the CDR3 reads TGTGCCAGCAGCTTCTCGGGCAGCCCGATTGGCTACACCTTC.

The chain links TRBV4-3 to TRBJ1-2; D call uncertain. The CDR3 has 16 amino acids. CDR1 and CDR2 from the germline V gene are LGHNA and YSLEER. V lost 3 bases, J lost 5 bases, and 19 bases lay in between. The CDR3 protein is CASSQAGTDDRYGYTF. In DNA form, the CDR3 reads TGCGCCAGCAGCCAGGCGGGTACGGATGACCGTTATGGCTACACCTTC.

The J gene is TRBJ2-3, the V gene TRBV7-2; 7 bases match TRBD2. In germline, CDR1 is SGHTA, CDR2 FQGNSA. There are 15 residues in the CDR3. Trimming took 5 bases from V and 2 from J; bases not matched to a gene: 7. CDR3 protein: CASSPRTRHTDTQYF. CDR3 in DNA: TGTGCCAGCAGCCCACGGACTAGACACACAGATACGCAGTATTTT.

The genes are TRBV3-1 (or the pseudogene TRBV3-2) and TRBJ1-3, with D hard to call. Trimming pared 4 bases from V and 2 bases from J, leaving 9 bases between. The CDR3 runs to 14 residues. The germline CDR1 and CDR2 sequences are LGHDT and YNNKEL (reference sequence). The CDR3 nucleotides are TGTGCCAGCAGCCGCAGGAGAACTGGAAACACCATATATTTT. It yields the protein CASSRRRTGNTIYF.

In this sample, this clone turned up a few times. The rearrangement uses TRBV5-5 and TRBJ2-7, with unresolved D. Germline V gives CDR1 SGHKS, CDR2 YYEKEE (reference sequence). The CDR3 runs 15 residues. V dropped 1 base and J dropped 2 bases, with 13 bases sitting between them. The CDR3 DNA reads as TGTGCCAGCAGCTTGCCCGGACCGACGCCCTACGAGCAGTACTTC. Translating gives CASSLPGPTPYEQYF. Full variable domain (missing parts from reference TRBV5-5 and TRBJ2-7): DAGVTQSPTHLIKTRGQQVTLRCSPISGHKSVSWYQQVLGQGPQFIFQYYEKEERGRGNFPDRFSARQFPNYSSELNVNALLLGDSALYLCASSLPGPTPYEQYFGPGTRLTVT.

V is TRBV7-2 and J is TRBJ2-1; D may be TRBD1 or TRBD2 (5 bases each). V lost 4 bases, J lost 8 bases, and 18 bases lay in between. CDR1 SGHTA and CDR2 FQGNSA come from the germline V gene. The CDR3 consists of 15 residues. The CDR3 DNA is TGTGCCAGCAGCTATAATTGGGGTTCGGGACATGAGCAGTTCTTC. Protein product: CASSYNWGSGHEQFF.